This is a list of T cell receptor beta chains from one sample in a study of tumor-infiltrating lymphocytes in localized non-small cell lung cancer. Clones were sequenced by immunoSEQ multiplex PCR, and TCRdb holds only the in-frame ones, with some missing. The data show 15,000 to 20,000 clones, approximately 84% seen once. The sequencing sample was made of lung tumor tissue. The receptor set was obtained from a human donor with non-small cell lung cancer. CDR3s include the opening cysteine and the closing phenylalanine or tryptophan. Each record gives: V gene, D gene, clone size, J gene, CDR3 DNA, CDR3 protein. The D gene is left open where the match is weak. Clone size is shown for a subset of rows, as once, few, many or a class of expanded clone.

v_call: TRBV13; d_call: NA; clone_size: NA; j_call: TRBJ1-3; cdr3_nt: TGTGCCAGCAGCGTGGACAGTTCCTCTGGAAACACCATATATTTT; cdr3_aa: CASSVDSSSGNTIYF
v_call: TRBV7-2; d_call: TRBD1; clone_size: NA; j_call: TRBJ1-2; cdr3_nt: TGTGCCAGCAGCGCATCCTGGACAGGGGGCCACTATGGCTACACCTTC; cdr3_aa: CASSASWTGGHYGYTF
v_call: TRBV29-1; d_call: TRBD1; clone_size: NA; j_call: TRBJ2-7; cdr3_nt: TGCAGCGTTGAAGGAGGCGGGCGGACAGGGCGTGCCTACGAGCAGTACTTC; cdr3_aa: CSVEGGGRTGRAYEQYF
v_call: TRBV7-2; d_call: TRBD1; clone_size: NA; j_call: TRBJ1-1; cdr3_nt: TGTGCCAGCCGTCGGACAGGTTATAACACTGAAGCTTTCTTT; cdr3_aa: CASRRTGYNTEAFF
v_call: TRBV4-3; d_call: NA; clone_size: once; j_call: TRBJ1-1; cdr3_nt: TGCGCCAGCAGCCAAGATCACGGGGGGTACACTGAAGCTTTCTTT; cdr3_aa: CASSQDHGGYTEAFF
v_call: TRBV27; d_call: NA; clone_size: NA; j_call: TRBJ2-7; cdr3_nt: TGTGCCAGCAGTTCTCCGGGGACGGGCTACGAGCAGTACTTC; cdr3_aa: CASSSPGTGYEQYF
v_call: TRBV6-6; d_call: NA; clone_size: NA; j_call: TRBJ1-2; cdr3_nt: TGTGCCAGCAGTTACCTGAGAGGAAGTGGGGATGGCTACACCTTC; cdr3_aa: CASSYLRGSGDGYTF
v_call: TRBV28; d_call: NA; clone_size: NA; j_call: TRBJ2-6; cdr3_nt: TGTGCCAGCAGTTTATGGGGAACTGGGGCCAACGTCCTGACTTTC; cdr3_aa: CASSLWGTGANVLTF
v_call: TRBV6-5; d_call: NA; clone_size: NA; j_call: TRBJ2-3; cdr3_nt: TGTGCCAGCAGTTGGGATCGACAGATCAGGGGTGATACGCAGTATTTT; cdr3_aa: CASSWDRQIRGDTQYF
v_call: TRBV15; d_call: NA; clone_size: NA; j_call: TRBJ1-1; cdr3_nt: TGTGCCACCAGCAGAGATATCGGGGAATACACTGAAGCTTTCTTT; cdr3_aa: CATSRDIGEYTEAFF
v_call: TRBV6-5; d_call: TRBD1; clone_size: NA; j_call: TRBJ1-5; cdr3_nt: TGTGCCAGCAGTTTGATGACAGGGTGGGTGGTTCAGCCCCAGCATTTT; cdr3_aa: CASSLMTGWVVQPQHF
v_call: TRBV29-1; d_call: TRBD1; clone_size: NA; j_call: TRBJ2-2; cdr3_nt: TGCAGCGTTGAACAGGGGGCTAACACCGGGGAGCTGTTTTTT; cdr3_aa: CSVEQGANTGELFF
v_call: TRBV29-1; d_call: TRBD1; clone_size: NA; j_call: TRBJ2-7; cdr3_nt: TGCAGCGTCGAATCGCCGGGACAGCGTGGCTCGGAGCAGTACTTC; cdr3_aa: CSVESPGQRGSEQYF
v_call: TRBV4-3; d_call: NA; clone_size: NA; j_call: TRBJ1-3; cdr3_nt: TGCGCCAGCAGCCAAGATCTCCCTCTCGGTGGGGCCTCTGGAAACACCATATATTTT; cdr3_aa: CASSQDLPLGGASGNTIYF
v_call: TRBV7-9; d_call: TRBD1; clone_size: NA; j_call: TRBJ2-4; cdr3_nt: TGTGCCAGCAGCTTAGTCAGGATGGACAGGGGCAAAAACATTCAGTACTTC; cdr3_aa: CASSLVRMDRGKNIQYF
v_call: TRBV19; d_call: NA; clone_size: NA; j_call: TRBJ1-2; cdr3_nt: TGTGCCAGTAGTAGAGGGGACACCTTGGGCTATGGCTACACCTTC; cdr3_aa: CASSRGDTLGYGYTF
v_call: TRBV4-2; d_call: NA; clone_size: few; j_call: TRBJ1-5; cdr3_nt: TGTGCCAGCAGCCAAGGGGAAGAAGGTCCCCAGCATTTT; cdr3_aa: CASSQGEEGPQHF
v_call: TRBV15; d_call: NA; clone_size: NA; j_call: TRBJ1-2; cdr3_nt: TGTGCCACCAGCAGAGGACAACCTACTAACTATGGCTACACCTTC; cdr3_aa: CATSRGQPTNYGYTF
v_call: TRBV20-1; d_call: NA; clone_size: NA; j_call: TRBJ2-2; cdr3_nt: TGCAGTGCCCCGAACGGCGGGGAGCTGTTTTTT; cdr3_aa: CSAPNGGELFF
v_call: TRBV28; d_call: NA; clone_size: NA; j_call: TRBJ2-3; cdr3_nt: TGTGCCAGCAGGGGGACTGGCAATACGCAGTATTTT; cdr3_aa: CASRGTGNTQYF
v_call: TRBV5-1; d_call: TRBD1; clone_size: NA; j_call: TRBJ1-2; cdr3_nt: TGCGCCAGCAGCTCACAGACCCCGAGGACAGGGGGTGGCTACACCTTC; cdr3_aa: CASSSQTPRTGGGYTF
v_call: TRBV7-9; d_call: TRBD2; clone_size: NA; j_call: TRBJ2-1; cdr3_nt: TGTGCCAGCAGCTTAGATCGAATGAGACTAGCGGGGTACAATGAGCAGTTCTTC; cdr3_aa: CASSLDRMRLAGYNEQFF
v_call: TRBV4-3; d_call: TRBD2; clone_size: NA; j_call: TRBJ2-2; cdr3_nt: TGCGCCAGCAGCCACGCCACTAGCGGGATGTACACCGGGGAGCTGTTTTTT; cdr3_aa: CASSHATSGMYTGELFF
v_call: TRBV5-4; d_call: TRBD1; clone_size: NA; j_call: TRBJ1-2; cdr3_nt: TGTGCCAGCAGACAGCTACAGGGGAATGGCTACACCTTC; cdr3_aa: CASRQLQGNGYTF
v_call: TRBV2; d_call: NA; clone_size: NA; j_call: TRBJ1-3; cdr3_nt: TGTGCCAGCACTCGCGGGATAAGTTTGCTTTCGGCGGGAAACACCATATATTTT; cdr3_aa: CASTRGISLLSAGNTIYF
v_call: TRBV7-9; d_call: TRBD2; clone_size: NA; j_call: TRBJ2-3; cdr3_nt: TGTGCCAGCAGCACAGGACTAGGCACAGATACGCAGTATTTT; cdr3_aa: CASSTGLGTDTQYF
v_call: TRBV5-6; d_call: NA; clone_size: NA; j_call: TRBJ1-1; cdr3_nt: TGTGCCAGCAGCTTGGGTCAGACGATCATGAACACTGAAGCTTTCTTT; cdr3_aa: CASSLGQTIMNTEAFF
v_call: TRBV18; d_call: NA; clone_size: NA; j_call: TRBJ1-2; cdr3_nt: TGTGCCAGCTCACCACCCCTCTGGGGGGAGAGCGGCTACACCTTC; cdr3_aa: CASSPPLWGESGYTF
v_call: TRBV7-3; d_call: NA; clone_size: NA; j_call: TRBJ2-7; cdr3_nt: TGTGCCAGCAGCCCCCAGGGGTACGACGAGCAGTACTTC; cdr3_aa: CASSPQGYDEQYF
v_call: TRBV7-3; d_call: NA; clone_size: NA; j_call: TRBJ2-1; cdr3_nt: TGTGCCAGCAGCCTCGGGCCTTACAATGAGCAGTTCTTC; cdr3_aa: CASSLGPYNEQFF
v_call: TRBV27; d_call: NA; clone_size: NA; j_call: TRBJ2-1; cdr3_nt: TGTGCCAGCAGGCAGGCGTACTCCTACAATGAGCAGTTCTTC; cdr3_aa: CASRQAYSYNEQFF
v_call: TRBV4-1; d_call: TRBD1; clone_size: medium-sized; j_call: TRBJ2-2; cdr3_nt: TGCGCCAGCAGCCCCACTACCGGGACAGGGAACGGGGAGCTGTTTTTT; cdr3_aa: CASSPTTGTGNGELFF
v_call: TRBV18; d_call: NA; clone_size: NA; j_call: TRBJ1-5; cdr3_nt: TGTGCCAGCTCACCAGGGATTAGCAATCAGCCCCAGCATTTT; cdr3_aa: CASSPGISNQPQHF
v_call: TRBV4-2; d_call: NA; clone_size: once; j_call: TRBJ2-1; cdr3_nt: TGTGCCAGCAGCCAAGATCCTAGCGCGTACAATGAGCAGTTCTTC; cdr3_aa: CASSQDPSAYNEQFF
v_call: TRBV7-8; d_call: NA; clone_size: few; j_call: TRBJ1-4; cdr3_nt: TGTGCCAGCAGCTTCGAGGGGGCTAATGAAAAACTGTTTTTT; cdr3_aa: CASSFEGANEKLFF
v_call: TRBV4-3; d_call: NA; clone_size: NA; j_call: TRBJ1-6; cdr3_nt: TGCGCCAGCAGCCAAGAAGGGTTGGGTTCACCCCTCCACTTT; cdr3_aa: CASSQEGLGSPLHF
v_call: TRBV10-3; d_call: NA; clone_size: NA; j_call: TRBJ2-3; cdr3_nt: TGTGCCACCACCGCCAGCGATACGCAGTATTTT; cdr3_aa: CATTASDTQYF
v_call: TRBV6-1; d_call: NA; clone_size: NA; j_call: TRBJ2-7; cdr3_nt: TGTGCCAGCAGGGAATCCTTTCAGGGTAAAGAGTACTTC; cdr3_aa: CASRESFQGKEYF
v_call: TRBV7-2; d_call: NA; clone_size: NA; j_call: TRBJ1-2; cdr3_nt: TGTGCCAGCAGGTTGCCCTCTTCCAAGGATGGCTACACCTTC; cdr3_aa: CASRLPSSKDGYTF
v_call: TRBV9; d_call: TRBD2; clone_size: few; j_call: TRBJ2-7; cdr3_nt: TGTGCCCTTACCTCTAGCGGTTTGAGCTACGAGCAGTACTTC; cdr3_aa: CALTSSGLSYEQYF
v_call: TRBV4-1; d_call: NA; clone_size: NA; j_call: TRBJ1-3; cdr3_nt: TGCGCCAGCAGCCAAGATGAAGTCAGGGCCTTCTCTGGAAACACCATATATTTT; cdr3_aa: CASSQDEVRAFSGNTIYF